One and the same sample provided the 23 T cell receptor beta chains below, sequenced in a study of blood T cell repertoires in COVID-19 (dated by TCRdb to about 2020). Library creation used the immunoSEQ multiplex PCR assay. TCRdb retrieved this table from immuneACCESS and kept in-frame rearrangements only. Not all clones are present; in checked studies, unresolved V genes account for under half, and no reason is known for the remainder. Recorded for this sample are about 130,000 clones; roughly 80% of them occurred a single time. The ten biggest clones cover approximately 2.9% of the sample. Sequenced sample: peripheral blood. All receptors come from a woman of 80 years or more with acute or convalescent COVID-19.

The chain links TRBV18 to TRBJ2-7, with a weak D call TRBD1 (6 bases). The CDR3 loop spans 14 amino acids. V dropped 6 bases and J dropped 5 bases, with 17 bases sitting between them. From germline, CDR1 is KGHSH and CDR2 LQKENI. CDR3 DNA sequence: TGTGCCAGCTCGTCCACAGGGCTCGGGGACGAGCAGTACTTC. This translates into CASSSTGLGDEQYF.

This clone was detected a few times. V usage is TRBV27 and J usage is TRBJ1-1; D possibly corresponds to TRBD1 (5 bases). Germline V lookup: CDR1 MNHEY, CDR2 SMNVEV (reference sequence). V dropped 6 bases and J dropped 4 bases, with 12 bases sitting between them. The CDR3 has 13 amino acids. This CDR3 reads CASSGLGGTEAFF. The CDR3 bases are TGTGCCAGCAGCGGTTTGGGGGGCACTGAAGCTTTCTTT.

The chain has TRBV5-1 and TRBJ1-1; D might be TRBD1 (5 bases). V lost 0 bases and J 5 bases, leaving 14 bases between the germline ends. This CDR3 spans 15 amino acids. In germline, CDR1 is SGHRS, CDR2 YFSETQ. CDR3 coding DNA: TGCGCCAGCAGCTTGGTAAGGGGCGCCGGAACTGAAGCTTTCTTT. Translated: CASSLVRGAGTEAFF. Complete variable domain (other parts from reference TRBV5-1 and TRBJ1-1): KAGVTQTPRYLIKTRGQQVTLSCSPISGHRSVSWYQQTPGQGLQFLFEYFSETQRNKGNFPGRFSGRQFSNSRSEMNVSTLELGDSALYLCASSLVRGAGTEAFFGQGTRLTVV.

CDR3: CASSGQVIDQPQHF. CDR3 sequence (DNA): TGCGCCAGCAGCGGACAGGTTATAGATCAGCCCCAGCATTTT. The chain combines TRBV4-1 with TRBJ1-5; 7 bases align to TRBD1. In germline, CDR1 is MGHRA, CDR2 YSYEKL. The CDR3 covers 14 residues. Losses at the gene ends were 5 bases for V and 5 bases for J; bases not matched to a gene: 6.

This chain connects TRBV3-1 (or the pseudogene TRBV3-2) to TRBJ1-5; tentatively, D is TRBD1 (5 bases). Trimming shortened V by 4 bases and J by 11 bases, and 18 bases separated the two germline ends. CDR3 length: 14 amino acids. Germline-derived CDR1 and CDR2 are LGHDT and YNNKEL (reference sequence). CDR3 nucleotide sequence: TGTGCCAGCAGCCTCGGAGCAGGGAAAGCGACCCAGCATTTT. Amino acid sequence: CASSLGAGKATQHF.

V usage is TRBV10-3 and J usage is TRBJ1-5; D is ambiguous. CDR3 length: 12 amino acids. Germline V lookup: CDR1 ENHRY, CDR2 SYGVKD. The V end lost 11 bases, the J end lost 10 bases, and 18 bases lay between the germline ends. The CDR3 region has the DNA TGTGCCTCCACGGAGGGTCTCGGACCCCAGCATTTT. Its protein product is CASTEGLGPQHF.

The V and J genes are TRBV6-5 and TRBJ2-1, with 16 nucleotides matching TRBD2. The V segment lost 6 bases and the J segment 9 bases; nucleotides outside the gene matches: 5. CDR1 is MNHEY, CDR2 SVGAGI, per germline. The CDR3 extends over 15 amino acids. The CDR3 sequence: CASRGTSGGAREQFF. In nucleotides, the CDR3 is TGTGCCAGCAGGGGGACTAGCGGGGGGGCCCGTGAGCAGTTCTTC.

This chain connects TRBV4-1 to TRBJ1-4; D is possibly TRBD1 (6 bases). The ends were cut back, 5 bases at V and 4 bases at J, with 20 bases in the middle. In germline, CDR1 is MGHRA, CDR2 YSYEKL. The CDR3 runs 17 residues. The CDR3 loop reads CASSSRTGTLVNEKLFF. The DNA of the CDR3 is TGCGCCAGCAGCTCTAGAACCGGGACACTAGTTAATGAAAAACTGTTTTTT.

The CDR3 DNA follows: TGTGCCAGCAGTGTGACAGGGGGAGGCTACACCTTC. It yields the protein CASSVTGGGYTF. V is TRBV2 and J is TRBJ1-2, with 9 positions matching TRBD1. V shed 4 bases and J 8 bases; nucleotides not matched to a gene: 2. Germline CDR1 is SNHLY and CDR2 is FYNNEI. The length of the CDR3 is 12 residues.

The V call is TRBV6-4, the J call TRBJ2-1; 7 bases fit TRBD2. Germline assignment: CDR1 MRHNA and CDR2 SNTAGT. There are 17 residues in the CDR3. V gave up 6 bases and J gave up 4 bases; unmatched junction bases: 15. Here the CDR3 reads CASRLRGAGDGYNEQFF. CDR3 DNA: TGTGCCAGCAGACTCCGAGGGGCGGGGGACGGGTACAATGAGCAGTTCTTC.

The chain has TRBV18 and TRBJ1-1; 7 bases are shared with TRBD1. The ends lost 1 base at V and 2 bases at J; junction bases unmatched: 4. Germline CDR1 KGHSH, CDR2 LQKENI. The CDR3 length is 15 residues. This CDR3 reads CASSPQGQRNTEAFF. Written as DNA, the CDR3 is TGTGCCAGCTCACCACAGGGACAGCGCAACACTGAAGCTTTCTTT.

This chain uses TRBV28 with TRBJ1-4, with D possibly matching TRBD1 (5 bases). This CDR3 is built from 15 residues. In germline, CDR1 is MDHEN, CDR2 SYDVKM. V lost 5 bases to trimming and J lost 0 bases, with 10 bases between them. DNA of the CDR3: TGTGCCAGCAGTGGGGGGGGGACAACTAATGAAAAACTGTTTTTT. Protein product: CASSGGGTTNEKLFF.

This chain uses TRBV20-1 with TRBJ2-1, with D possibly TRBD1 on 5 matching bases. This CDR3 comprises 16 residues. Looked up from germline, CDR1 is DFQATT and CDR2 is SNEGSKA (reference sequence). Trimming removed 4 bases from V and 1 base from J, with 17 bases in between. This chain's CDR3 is CSANDRLPHSYNEQFF. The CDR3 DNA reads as TGCAGTGCTAATGACAGACTTCCTCATTCCTACAATGAGCAGTTCTTC.

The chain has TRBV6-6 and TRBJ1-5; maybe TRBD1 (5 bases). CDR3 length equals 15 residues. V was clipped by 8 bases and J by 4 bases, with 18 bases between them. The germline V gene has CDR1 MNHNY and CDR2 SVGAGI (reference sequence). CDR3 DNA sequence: TGTGCCAGCGAAAAATACCGGGAGGGGAATCAGCCCCAGCATTTT. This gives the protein CASEKYREGNQPQHF.

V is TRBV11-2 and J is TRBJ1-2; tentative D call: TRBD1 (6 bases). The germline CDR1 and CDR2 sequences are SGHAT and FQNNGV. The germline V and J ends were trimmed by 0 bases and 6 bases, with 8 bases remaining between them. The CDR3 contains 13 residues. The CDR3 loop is CASSLEGAHGYTF. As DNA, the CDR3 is TGTGCCAGCAGCTTAGAGGGGGCCCATGGCTACACCTTC.

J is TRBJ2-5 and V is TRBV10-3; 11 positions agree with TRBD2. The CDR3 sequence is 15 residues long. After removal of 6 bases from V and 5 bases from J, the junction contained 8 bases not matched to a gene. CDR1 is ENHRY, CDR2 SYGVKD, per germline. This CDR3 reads CAISPGLAVSETQYF. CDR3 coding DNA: TGTGCCATCAGCCCGGGACTAGCGGTTTCTGAGACCCAGTACTTC.

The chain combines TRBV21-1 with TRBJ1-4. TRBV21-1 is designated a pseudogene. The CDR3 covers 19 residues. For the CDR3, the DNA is TGTGCCAGCAGCAAAGGTTCTGGAGGGCAGACGGCAACTAATGAAAAACTGTTTTTT. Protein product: CASSKGSGGQTATNEKLFF.

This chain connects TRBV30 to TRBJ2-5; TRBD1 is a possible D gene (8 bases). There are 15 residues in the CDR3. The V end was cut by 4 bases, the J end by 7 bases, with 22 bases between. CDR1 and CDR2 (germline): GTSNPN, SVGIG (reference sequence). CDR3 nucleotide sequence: TGTGCCTGGAACAAGGCACAGGGGGGGTTTGGGACCCAGTACTTC. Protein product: CAWNKAQGGFGTQYF.

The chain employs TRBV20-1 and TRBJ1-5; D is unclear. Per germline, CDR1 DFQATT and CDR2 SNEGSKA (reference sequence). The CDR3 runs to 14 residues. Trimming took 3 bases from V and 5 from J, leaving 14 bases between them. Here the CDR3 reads CSASAGFRHQPQHF. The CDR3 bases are TGCAGTGCTAGTGCGGGGTTCCGCCATCAGCCCCAGCATTTT.

The CDR3 bases are TGTGCCAGCAGCTTAGTAGGGGGCACTAACTATGGCTACACCTTC. Translated: CASSLVGGTNYGYTF. The chain uses TRBV7-8 and TRBJ1-2; 7 bases map to TRBD1. CDR3 length: 15 amino acids. Per the germline V gene, CDR1 is SGHVS and CDR2 is FQNEAQ. V was clipped by 1 base and J by 0 bases; unmatched bases: 2. The complete variable domain, with remaining parts taken from reference TRBV7-8 and TRBJ1-2, reads GAGVSQSPRYKVAKRGQDVALRCDPISGHVSLFWYQQALGQGPEFLTYFQNEAQLDKSGLPSDRFFAERPEGSVSTLKIQRTQQEDSAVYLCASSLVGGTNYGYTFGSGTRLTVV.

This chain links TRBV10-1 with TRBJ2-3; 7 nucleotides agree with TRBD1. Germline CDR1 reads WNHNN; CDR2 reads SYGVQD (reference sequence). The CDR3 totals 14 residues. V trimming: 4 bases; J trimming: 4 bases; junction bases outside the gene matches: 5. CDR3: CASSGNRGADTQYF. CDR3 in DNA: TGCGCCAGCAGTGGGAACAGGGGCGCAGATACGCAGTATTTT.

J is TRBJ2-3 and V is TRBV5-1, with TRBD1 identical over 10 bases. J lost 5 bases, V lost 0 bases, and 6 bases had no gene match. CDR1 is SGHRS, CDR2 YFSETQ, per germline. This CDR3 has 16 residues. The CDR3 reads CASSLVGTGVQDTQYF. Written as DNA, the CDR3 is TGCGCCAGCAGCTTGGTCGGGACAGGGGTTCAAGATACGCAGTATTTT.

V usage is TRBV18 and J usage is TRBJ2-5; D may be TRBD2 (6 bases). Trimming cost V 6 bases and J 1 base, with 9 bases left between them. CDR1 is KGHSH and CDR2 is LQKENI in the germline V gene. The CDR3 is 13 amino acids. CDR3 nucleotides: TGTGCCAGCTCTCCCGGGAGCCAAGAGACCCAGTACTTC. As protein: CASSPGSQETQYF.